This entry describes one TCR beta chain. Its antigen is still unknown. This CDR3 has 14 residues. Trimming took 1 base from V and 8 from J; bases not matched to a gene: 6. From germline, CDR1 is MGHRA and CDR2 YSYEKL. This record comes from a study of radiotherapy plus CTLA-4 blockade in lung cancer. Across the study: Disease control was present in 30% to 40% of patients, and objective responses in approximately 20%. Whole-study findings and limits: Blood saw expansion of tumor-derived TCR clones after radiotherapy plus ipilimumab.

Assay used: immunoSEQ multiplex PCR; TCRdb lists only in-frame clones, some missing. The table has 65,000 to 90,000 clones, 80% to 90% seen once; the top ten hold around two fifths. Patients in the study, people with chemo-refractory metastatic non-small-cell lung cancer, received focal radiation plus ipilimumab CTLA-4 blockade. The chain joins TRBV4-1 to TRBJ1-2; 8 nucleotides agree with TRBD1. This clonotype originated in a human donor with non-small cell lung cancer that progressed on radiotherapy plus ipilimumab. Sequenced material: peripheral blood, taken from a patient treated with radiotherapy plus ipilimumab. CDR3 region: CASSQVGQGGGYTF. The CDR3 nucleotides are TGCGCCAGCAGCCAAGTCGGACAGGGAGGGGGCTACACCTTC.